This T cell receptor beta chain is from a study of blood T cell repertoires in COVID-19 (TCRdb year 2020). Regarding the study in general: Samples covering the acute and convalescent phases of COVID-19 were provided by collaborators in the United States, Italy and Spain. The repertoires were released in a freely available public database meant as a resource for research on the immune response to SARS-CoV-2. The sample metadata nearly always contained a de-identified subject ID, COVID-19 status, age in years and sex. Subjects who had been exposed to COVID-19, were actively infected with it, or had recovered from it provided the deeply sampled blood TCRbeta repertoires that made up the dataset. Where available, HLA class I and class II types were obtained from metadata supplied by the sample provider rather than from assay-based typing. Samples came from the ongoing ImmuneRACE study (first 160 participants) plus 1,254 subjects from 6 global collaborators. The material from the prospective study consisted of cDNA or gDNA derived from T cells, B-cell-depleted T cells, or PBMCs.

General conclusions and limits of the study: Clinical and demographic metadata were provided uncurated, with the amount varying by source and participant.

The cysteine opens and the phenylalanine closes a CDR3 of 13 amino acids. Kept here is only the CDR3 DNA, which spans 39 bases and is read in frame from base 1. V is pared back by 3 bases and J by 5 bases, with 10 bases lying between the germline termini. CDR1 and CDR2 are read off the germline V gene as KGHSH and LQKENI. A remark on this clone: There is no known antigen for this receptor. There are no base qualities to consult, and no much larger clone falls within one base.

TCRbeta CDR3 regions were amplified from genomic DNA using the immunoSEQ Assay, a bias-controlled multiplex PCR. The original pipeline was this. The number of nucleated cells in each sample was estimated by amplification of reference gene primers within the assay. Sequence reads were collapsed and filtered to measure the absolute abundance of every unique TCRbeta CDR3 rearrangement. Productive Simpson clonality was computed per sample as the square root of Simpson's diversity index over productive rearrangements. In TCRdb, the immuneACCESS table is reduced to in-frame sequences with V and J assigned. These tables do not hold every clone; where another copy was compared, an unresolved V gene accounts for under half, and the others remain unexplained. V and J calls and clone size are copied from that table; D and trimming were computed from the DNA. The sample profile shows some 400,000 clones; approximately 89% of them were found once. The top ten clones comprise 2% to 2.5% of the sample.

In Seattle, one collaborating source enrolled patients while the infection was active and tracked those patients longitudinally over the course of disease. Whole blood was collected in K2EDTA tubes by collaborating institutions according to the institutions' own protocols. Collaborator samples were shipped for TCRbeta analysis as frozen whole blood, isolated PBMCs, or DNA extracted from either sample type. The sample was peripheral blood. The chain joins TRBV18 to TRBJ2-5; 5 matching bases give a weak D call of TRBD1. This TCR came from a woman aged 55-69 years with COVID-19, enrolled during active disease. The nucleotide sequence reads as follows: TGTGCCAGCTCACCTGACCAGGGCGAGACCCAGTACTTC. Its translation is CASSPDQGETQYF.